One and the same sample provided the 2 T cell receptor beta chains below, sequenced in a study of control samples from healthy donors and cancer patients. Clones were read by immunoSEQ multiplex PCR, and TCRdb kept only the in-frame ones, dropping some. Seen here are some 130,000 clones, 90% observed once, and the top ten hold 2% to 3%. Input material: blood. The receptors originated from a middle-aged man in good health.

The chain joins TRBV20-1 to TRBJ2-1; D is undetermined. The germline V and J ends were trimmed by 0 bases and 11 bases, with 8 bases remaining between them. The CDR3 totals 11 residues. Germline CDR1 is DFQATT and CDR2 is SNEGSKA (reference sequence). The chain's CDR3 is CSARDNNKQFF. DNA of the CDR3: TGCAGTGCTAGAGATAATAATAAGCAGTTCTTC.

The CDR3 loop reads CASSLGLSTGELFF. CDR3 nucleotide sequence: TGTGCCAGCAGCTTAGGGTTGTCCACCGGGGAGCTGTTTTTT. This chain uses TRBV7-2 with TRBJ2-2; the D is unclear. V shed 1 base and J shed 4 bases, with 7 bases lying between them. The germline CDR1 and CDR2 sequences are SGHTA and FQGNSA. The CDR3 runs to 14 residues.